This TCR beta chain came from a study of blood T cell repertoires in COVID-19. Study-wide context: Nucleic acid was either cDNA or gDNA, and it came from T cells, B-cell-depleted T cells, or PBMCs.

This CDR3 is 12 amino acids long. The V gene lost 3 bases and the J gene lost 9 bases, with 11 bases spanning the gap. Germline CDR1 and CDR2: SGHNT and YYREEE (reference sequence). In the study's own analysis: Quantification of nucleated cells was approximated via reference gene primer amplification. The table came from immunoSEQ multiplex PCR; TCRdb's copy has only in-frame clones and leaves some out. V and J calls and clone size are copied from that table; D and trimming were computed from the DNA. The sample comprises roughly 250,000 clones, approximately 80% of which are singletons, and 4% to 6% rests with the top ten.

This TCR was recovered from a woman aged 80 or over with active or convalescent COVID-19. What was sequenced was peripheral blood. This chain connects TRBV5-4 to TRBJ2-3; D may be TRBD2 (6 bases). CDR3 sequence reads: CASSYGLNTQYF. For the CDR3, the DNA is TGTGCCAGCAGCTATGGACTAAACACGCAGTATTTT.